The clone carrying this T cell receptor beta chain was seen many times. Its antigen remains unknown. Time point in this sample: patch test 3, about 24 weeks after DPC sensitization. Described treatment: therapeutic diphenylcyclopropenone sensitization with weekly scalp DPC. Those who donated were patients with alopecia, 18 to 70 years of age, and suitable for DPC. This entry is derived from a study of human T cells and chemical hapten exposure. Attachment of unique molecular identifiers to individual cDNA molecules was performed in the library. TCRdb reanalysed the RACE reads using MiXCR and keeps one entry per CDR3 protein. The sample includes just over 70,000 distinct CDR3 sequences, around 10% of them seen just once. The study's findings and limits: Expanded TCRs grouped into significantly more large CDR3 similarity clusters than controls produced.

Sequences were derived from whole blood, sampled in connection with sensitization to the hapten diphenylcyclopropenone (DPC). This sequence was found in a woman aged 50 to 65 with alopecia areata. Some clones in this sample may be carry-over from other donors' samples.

For the CDR3, the DNA is TGCGCCAGCAGCTTGGGGGTCGGTAAGGCCACTGAAGCTTTCTTT. Its translation is CASSLGVGKATEAFF. This chain uses TRBV5-1 with TRBJ1-1; D is uncertain. The CDR3 extends over 15 amino acids. V dropped 0 bases and J dropped 4 bases, with 13 bases sitting between them. CDR1 is SGHRS and CDR2 is YFSETQ in the germline V gene.